Sequencing of this T cell receptor beta chain was carried out in a study of T-cell reconstitution after alpha-beta-depleted transplantation in children. Study-wide findings and caveats: At around two months after transplant, the alpha-beta T cells were reportedly derived from several hundred expanded clones that came from non-depleted graft cells.

Unique molecular identifiers were built into the TCRbeta library. TCRdb called the PCR reads again in MiXCR, with one record for every CDR3 protein. The sample records hundreds of thousands of distinct CDR3 sequences, roughly 16% being singletons. There are 15 residues in the CDR3. V lost 1 base, J lost 3 bases, and 4 bases stayed unmatched. CDR1 and CDR2 from the germline V gene are LGHNA and YNFKEQ. Only a few counts were recorded for this clonotype. Its target is not known. V usage is TRBV4-2 and J usage is TRBJ2-7; 9 nucleotides match TRBD2. The starting material was PBMCs, mostly from graft donor cells, obtained 360 days after TCRalphabeta/CD19-depleted stem cell transplant. The receptor was derived from a male patient aged 2 to 9 who had a stem cell transplant for acute lymphoblastic leukemia, so the T cells may come from the graft donor. CDR3 in DNA: TGTGCCAGCAGCCAAGGACTAGCGGAGTTCTACGAGCAGTACTTC. Amino acids: CASSQGLAEFYEQYF.